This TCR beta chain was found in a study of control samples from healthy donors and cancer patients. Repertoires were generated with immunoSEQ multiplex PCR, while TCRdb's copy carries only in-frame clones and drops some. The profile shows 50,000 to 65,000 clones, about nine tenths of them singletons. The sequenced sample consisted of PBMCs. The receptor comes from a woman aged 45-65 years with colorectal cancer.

CDR3 protein: CASRFGLAGGNEQFF. CDR3 in DNA: TGTGCCAGCAGGTTCGGACTAGCGGGAGGAAATGAGCAGTTCTTC. V gene TRBV7-9 combines with J gene TRBJ2-1; 14 positions match TRBD2. J lost 7 bases, V lost 6 bases, and 5 bases had no gene match. Per the germline V gene, CDR1 is SEHNR and CDR2 is FQNEAQ (reference sequence). This CDR3 region has 15 residues. Together with reference TRBV7-9 and TRBJ2-1, the CDR3 gives the full variable domain: DTGVSQNPRHKITKRGQNVTFRCDPISEHNRLYWYRQTLGQGPEFLTYFQNEAQLEKSRLLSDRFSAERPKGSFSTLEIQRTEQGDSAMYLCASRFGLAGGNEQFFGPGTRLTVL.